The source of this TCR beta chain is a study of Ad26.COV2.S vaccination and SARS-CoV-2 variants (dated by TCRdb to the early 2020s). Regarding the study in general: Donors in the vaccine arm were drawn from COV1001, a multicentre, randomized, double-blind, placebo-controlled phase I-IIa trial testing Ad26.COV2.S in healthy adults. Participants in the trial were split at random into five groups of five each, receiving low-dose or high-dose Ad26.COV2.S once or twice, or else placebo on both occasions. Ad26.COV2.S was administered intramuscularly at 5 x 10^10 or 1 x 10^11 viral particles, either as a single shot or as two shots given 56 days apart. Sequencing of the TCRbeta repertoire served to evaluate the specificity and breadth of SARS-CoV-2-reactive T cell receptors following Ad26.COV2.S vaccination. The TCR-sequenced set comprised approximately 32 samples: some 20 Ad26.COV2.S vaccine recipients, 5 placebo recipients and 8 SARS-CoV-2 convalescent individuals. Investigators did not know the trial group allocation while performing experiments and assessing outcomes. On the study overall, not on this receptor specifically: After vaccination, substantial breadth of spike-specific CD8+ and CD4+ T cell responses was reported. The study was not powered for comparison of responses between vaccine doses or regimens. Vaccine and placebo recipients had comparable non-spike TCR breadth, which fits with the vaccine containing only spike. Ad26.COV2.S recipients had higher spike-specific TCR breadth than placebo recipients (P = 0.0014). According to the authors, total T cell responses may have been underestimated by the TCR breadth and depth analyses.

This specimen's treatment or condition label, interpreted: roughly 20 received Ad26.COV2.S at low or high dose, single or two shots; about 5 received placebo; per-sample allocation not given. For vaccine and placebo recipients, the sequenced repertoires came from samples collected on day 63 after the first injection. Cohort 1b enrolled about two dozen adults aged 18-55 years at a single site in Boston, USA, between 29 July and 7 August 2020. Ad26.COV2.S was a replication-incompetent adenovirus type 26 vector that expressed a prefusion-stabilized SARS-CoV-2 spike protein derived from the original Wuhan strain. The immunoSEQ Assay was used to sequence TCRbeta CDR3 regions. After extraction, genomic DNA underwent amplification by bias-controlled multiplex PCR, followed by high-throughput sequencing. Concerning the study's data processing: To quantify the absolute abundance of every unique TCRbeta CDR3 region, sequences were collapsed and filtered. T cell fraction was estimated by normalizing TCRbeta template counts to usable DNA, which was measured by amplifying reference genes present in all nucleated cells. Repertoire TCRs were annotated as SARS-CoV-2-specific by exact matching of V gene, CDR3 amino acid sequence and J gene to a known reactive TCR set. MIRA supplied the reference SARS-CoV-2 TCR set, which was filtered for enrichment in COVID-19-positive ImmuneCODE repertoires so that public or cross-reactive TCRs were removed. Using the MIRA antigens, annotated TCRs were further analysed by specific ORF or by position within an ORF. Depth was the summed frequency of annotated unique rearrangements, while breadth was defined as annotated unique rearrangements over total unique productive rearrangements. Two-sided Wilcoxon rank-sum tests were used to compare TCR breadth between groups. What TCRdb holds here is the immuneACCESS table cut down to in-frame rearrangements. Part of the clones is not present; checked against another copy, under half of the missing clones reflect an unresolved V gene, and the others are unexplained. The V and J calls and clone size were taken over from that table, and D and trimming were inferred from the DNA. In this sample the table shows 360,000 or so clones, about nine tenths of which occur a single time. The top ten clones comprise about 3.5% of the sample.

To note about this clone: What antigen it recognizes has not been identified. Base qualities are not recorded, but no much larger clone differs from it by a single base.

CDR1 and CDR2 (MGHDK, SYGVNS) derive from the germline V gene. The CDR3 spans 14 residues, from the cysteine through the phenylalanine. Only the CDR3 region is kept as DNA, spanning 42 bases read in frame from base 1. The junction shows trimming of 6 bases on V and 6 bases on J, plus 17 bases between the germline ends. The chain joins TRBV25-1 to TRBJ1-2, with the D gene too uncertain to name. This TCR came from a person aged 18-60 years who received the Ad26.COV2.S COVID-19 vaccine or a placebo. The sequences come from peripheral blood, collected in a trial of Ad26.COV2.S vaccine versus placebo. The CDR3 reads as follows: CASSPDLWRHGYTF. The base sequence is TGTGCCAGCAGCCCGGACCTCTGGAGACATGGCTACACCTTC.